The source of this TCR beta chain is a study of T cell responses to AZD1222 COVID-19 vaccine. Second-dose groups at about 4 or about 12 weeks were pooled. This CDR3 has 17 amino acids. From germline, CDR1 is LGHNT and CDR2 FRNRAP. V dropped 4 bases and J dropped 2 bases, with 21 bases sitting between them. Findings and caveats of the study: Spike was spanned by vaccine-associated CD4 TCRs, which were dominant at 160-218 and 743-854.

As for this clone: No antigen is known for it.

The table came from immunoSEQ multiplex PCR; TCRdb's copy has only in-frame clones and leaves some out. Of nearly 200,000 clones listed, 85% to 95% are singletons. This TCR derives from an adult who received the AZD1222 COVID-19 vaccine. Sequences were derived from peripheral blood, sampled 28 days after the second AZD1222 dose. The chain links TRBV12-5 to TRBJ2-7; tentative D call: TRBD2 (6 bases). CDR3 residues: CASGSSLSTRAPYEQYF. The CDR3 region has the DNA TGTGCTAGTGGTTCCTCATTATCGACTAGAGCTCCCTACGAGCAGTACTTC.